Sequencing of this T cell receptor beta chain was carried out in a study of cytomegalovirus exposure and HLA in healthy donors. Amplification used 60 Vbeta primers and 13 Jbeta primers. The protocol was immunoSEQ multiplex PCR, while the TCRdb copy is restricted to in-frame clones and leaves out a portion. Among some 140,000 clones listed, roughly 85% were seen once. CDR1 is MNHNS and CDR2 is SASEGT in the germline V gene. This CDR3 has 19 residues. The source is a man aged 40-49 years in good health and CMV-seropositive. Specimen: PBMCs. The chain links TRBV6-1 to TRBJ2-5; weak D call: TRBD1 (6 bases). The J call may be mistaken, given a closer DNA end match to TRBJ2-7. Written as DNA, the CDR3 is TGTGCCAGCAGTGAAAATTTGTATCAGGGGCGGGTGGGCTCCTACGAGCAGTACTTC. Amino acid sequence: CASSENLYQGRVGSYEQYF.